Listed here are 15 T cell receptor beta chains from one sample, sequenced in a study of siplizumab effects on memory and regulatory T cells. Clones were sequenced by immunoSEQ multiplex PCR, and TCRdb holds only the in-frame ones, with some missing. The sample carries about 120,000 clones, about 94% recorded once. Sequencing was carried out using non-Treg CD4+ T cells sorted from blood. These receptors originate from a human donor in good health.

The V call is TRBV7-2, the J call TRBJ2-5; 8 bases map to TRBD1. V shed 3 bases and J 2 bases; nucleotides not matched to a gene: 2. Germline values: CDR1 SGHTA, CDR2 FQGNSA. The CDR3 loop spans 14 amino acids. This chain's CDR3 is CASSFRTGQETQYF. In DNA form, the CDR3 reads TGTGCCAGCAGCTTCCGGACAGGGCAAGAGACCCAGTACTTC.

The chain joins TRBV4-3 to TRBJ2-3; D is possibly TRBD2 (6 bases). The V and J ends lost 1 base and 2 bases respectively, with 16 bases between them. The length of the CDR3 is 17 residues. Germline V gene lookup returns CDR1 LGHNA and CDR2 YSLEER. DNA for the CDR3: TGCGCCAGCAGCCAAGCTTCTATCGGGGGACTCACAGATACGCAGTATTTT. Protein sequence: CASSQASIGGLTDTQYF.

This sequence joins TRBV5-4 and TRBJ1-6; perhaps TRBD1 as D (6 bases). The CDR3 sequence is 16 residues long. Germline lookup yields CDR1 SGHNT and CDR2 YYREEE (reference sequence). V dropped 0 bases and J dropped 5 bases, with 12 bases sitting between them. The CDR3 sequence: CASSLAAGAHNSPLHF. DNA of the CDR3: TGTGCCAGCAGCTTGGCCGCGGGGGCACATAATTCACCCCTCCACTTT.

This clone was counted once. This CDR3 is CASSLDLILALETQYF. CDR3 DNA: TGTGCCAGCAGCTTAGATCTTATACTAGCACTAGAGACCCAGTACTTC. This chain joins TRBV11-2 and TRBJ2-5; possible D gene TRBD2, 6 bases. The V and J ends lost 0 bases and 4 bases respectively, with 15 bases between them. The V gene's germline CDR1 is SGHAT and CDR2 FQNNGV. The CDR3 is 16 amino acids.

V usage is TRBV10-3 and J usage is TRBJ2-7; 8 bases line up with TRBD1. This CDR3 spans 15 amino acids. Germline V lookup: CDR1 ENHRY, CDR2 SYGVKD. V trimming: 1 base; J trimming: 2 bases; junction bases outside the gene matches: 4. The CDR3 DNA is TGTGCCATCAGTGAGTTGGACAGGGCGACCTACGAGCAGTACTTC. As protein: CAISELDRATYEQYF.

The chain employs TRBV15 and TRBJ1-5, with 8 bases that match TRBD1. The ends lost 6 bases at V and 6 bases at J; junction bases unmatched: 10. The CDR3 is 15 residues long. Per the germline V gene, CDR1 is LNHNV and CDR2 is YYDKDF (reference sequence). The CDR3 DNA sequence: TGTGCCACCAGTTACCGACAGGGGATTGTTCAGCCCCAGCATTTT. As protein: CATSYRQGIVQPQHF.

The chain combines TRBV28 with TRBJ2-7; 7 positions match TRBD1. Losses at the gene ends were 5 bases for V and 6 bases for J; bases not matched to a gene: 7. The germline gives CDR1 MDHEN, CDR2 SYDVKM. There are 13 residues in the CDR3. In DNA form, the CDR3 reads TGTGCCAGCAGTGCGACAGGGCTTGGCGAGCAGTACTTC. Translation: CASSATGLGEQYF. The full variable domain, in which reference TRBV28 and TRBJ2-7 provide the parts outside the CDR3, is DVKVTQSSRYLVKRTGEKVFLECVQDMDHENMFWYRQDPGLGLRLIYFSYDVKMKEKGDIPEGYSVSREKKERFSLILESASTNQTSMYLCASSATGLGEQYFGPGTRLTVT.

The chain employs TRBV30 and TRBJ1-2; D is unresolved. CDR3 length equals 11 residues. In germline, CDR1 is GTSNPN, CDR2 SVGIG (reference sequence). V shed 1 base and J shed 6 bases, with 6 bases lying between them. CDR3 in DNA: TGTGCCTGGAGTGAGGGTGATGGCTACACCTTC. It encodes CAWSEGDGYTF.

This sequence joins TRBV7-9 and TRBJ2-3, with TRBD2 as a possible D gene (6 bases). CDR1 is SEHNR and CDR2 is FQNEAQ in the germline V gene (reference sequence). V was trimmed by 0 bases and J by 3 bases, leaving 13 bases between them. The CDR3 has 16 amino acids. CDR3 region: CASSLAPQAGTDTQYF. For the CDR3, the DNA is TGTGCCAGCAGCTTAGCCCCCCAGGCGGGGACAGATACGCAGTATTTT.

The chain employs TRBV6-4 and TRBJ1-1, with 10 bases identical to TRBD1. The junction had 10 bases not matched to a gene; V was cut back by 6 bases and J by 0 bases. The germline V gene encodes CDR1 MRHNA and CDR2 SNTAGT. This CDR3 region has 17 residues. This CDR3 reads CASSQTGGSLLNTEAFF. In DNA form, the CDR3 reads TGTGCCAGCAGCCAGACAGGGGGCAGTTTGTTGAACACTGAAGCTTTCTTT.

In this sample, this clone turned up once. The genes are TRBV18 and TRBJ2-4; the D gene is possibly TRBD1 (6 bases). The CDR3 has 12 residues. Per germline, CDR1 KGHSH and CDR2 LQKENI. Trimming removed 4 bases from V and 8 bases from J, with 9 bases in between. The CDR3 nucleotides are TGTGCCAGCTCACGCGACAGGTACATTCAGTACTTC. Its translation is CASSRDRYIQYF.

The gene calls are TRBV7-9 and TRBJ2-2; no clear D. The CDR3 has 12 amino acids. V lost 5 bases to trimming and J lost 6 bases, with 7 bases between them. Germline V gene sequence: CDR1 SEHNR, CDR2 FQNEAQ (reference sequence). The CDR3 nucleotides read TGTGCCAGCAGCCCGCCGCCCGGGGAGCTGTTTTTT. Translating it yields CASSPPPGELFF.

This rearrangement joins TRBV5-5 to TRBJ1-2; maybe TRBD1 (5 bases). Looked up from germline, CDR1 is SGHKS and CDR2 is YYEKEE (reference sequence). This CDR3 has 16 amino acids. Trimming stripped 2 bases from V and 4 bases from J, with 18 bases between. CDR3 region: CASSLSGAGLIYGYTF. CDR3 nucleotides: TGTGCCAGCAGCTTATCTGGCGCGGGACTCATCTATGGCTACACCTTC.

This clone has only one observation. The V gene is TRBV7-2, the J gene TRBJ2-7; D gene unclear. The V gene lost 1 base and the J gene lost 2 bases, with 9 bases spanning the gap. The germline V gene encodes CDR1 SGHTA and CDR2 FQGNSA. This CDR3 has 14 amino acids. Written as DNA, the CDR3 is TGTGCCAGCAGCTTAGGTACGCTACCCTACGAGCAGTACTTC. Amino acids: CASSLGTLPYEQYF.

The chain has TRBV28 and TRBJ2-2; TRBD1 or TRBD2 may be the D gene (6 bases each). V was cut by 5 bases and J by 2 bases, with 12 bases left in between. Germline CDR1 MDHEN, CDR2 SYDVKM. The CDR3 has 15 amino acids. CDR3 coding DNA: TGTGCCAGCAGTGCCGGGGGCTCAAACACCGGGGAGCTGTTTTTT. This gives the protein CASSAGGSNTGELFF.